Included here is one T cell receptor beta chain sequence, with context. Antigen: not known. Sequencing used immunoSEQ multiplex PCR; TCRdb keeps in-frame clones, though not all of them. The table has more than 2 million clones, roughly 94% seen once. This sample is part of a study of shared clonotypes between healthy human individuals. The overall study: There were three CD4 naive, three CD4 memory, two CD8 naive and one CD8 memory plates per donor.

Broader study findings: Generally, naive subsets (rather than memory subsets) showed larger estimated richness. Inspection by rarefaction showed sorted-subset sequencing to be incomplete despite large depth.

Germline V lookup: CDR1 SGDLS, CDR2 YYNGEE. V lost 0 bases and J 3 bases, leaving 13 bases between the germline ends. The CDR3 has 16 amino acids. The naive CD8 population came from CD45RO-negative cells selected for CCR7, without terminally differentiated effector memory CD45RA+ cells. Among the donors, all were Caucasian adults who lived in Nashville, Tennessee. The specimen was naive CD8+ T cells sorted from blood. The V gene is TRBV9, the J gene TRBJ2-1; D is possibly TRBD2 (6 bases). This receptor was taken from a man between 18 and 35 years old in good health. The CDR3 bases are TGTGCCAGCAGCGTAGAAGCGGGTGAGTACTACAATGAGCAGTTCTTC. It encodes CASSVEAGEYYNEQFF.